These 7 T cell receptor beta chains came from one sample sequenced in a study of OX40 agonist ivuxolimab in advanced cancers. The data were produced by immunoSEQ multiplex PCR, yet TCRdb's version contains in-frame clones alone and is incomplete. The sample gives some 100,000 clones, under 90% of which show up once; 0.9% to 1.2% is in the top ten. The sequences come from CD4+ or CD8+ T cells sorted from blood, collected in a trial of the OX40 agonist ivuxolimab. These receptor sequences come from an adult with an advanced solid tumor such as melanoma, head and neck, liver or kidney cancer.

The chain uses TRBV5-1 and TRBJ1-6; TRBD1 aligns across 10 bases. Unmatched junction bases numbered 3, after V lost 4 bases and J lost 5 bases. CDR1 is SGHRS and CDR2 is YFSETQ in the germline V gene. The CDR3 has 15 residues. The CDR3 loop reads CASSPDRGHNSPLHF. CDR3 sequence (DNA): TGCGCCAGCAGCCCCGACAGGGGGCATAATTCACCCCTCCACTTT.

CDR3 nucleotide sequence: TGTGCCAGCACTCTAGCGGGGCTCACCGGGGAGCTGTTTTTT. It yields the protein CASTLAGLTGELFF. The chain links TRBV2 to TRBJ2-2; 9 bases map to TRBD2. The CDR3 length is 14 residues. J was trimmed by 4 bases and V by 7 bases; bases with no gene match: 4. Per germline, CDR1 SNHLY and CDR2 FYNNEI.

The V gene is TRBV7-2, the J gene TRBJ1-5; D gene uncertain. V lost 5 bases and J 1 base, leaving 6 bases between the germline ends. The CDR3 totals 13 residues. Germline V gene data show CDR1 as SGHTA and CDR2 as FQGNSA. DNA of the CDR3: TGTGCCAGCAGCCCGGGAAGCAATCAGCCCCAGCATTTT. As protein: CASSPGSNQPQHF.

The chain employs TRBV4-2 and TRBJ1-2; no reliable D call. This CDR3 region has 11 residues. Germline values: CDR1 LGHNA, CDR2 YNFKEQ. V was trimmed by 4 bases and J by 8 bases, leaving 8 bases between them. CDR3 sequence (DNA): TGTGCCAGCAGCCGCGCTCGGGGCTACACCTTC. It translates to CASSRARGYTF.

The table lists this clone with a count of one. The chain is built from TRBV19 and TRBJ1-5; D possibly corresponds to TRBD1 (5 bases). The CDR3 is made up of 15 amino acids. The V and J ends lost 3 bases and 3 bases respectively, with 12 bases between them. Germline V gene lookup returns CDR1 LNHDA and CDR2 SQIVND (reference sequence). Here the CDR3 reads CASSIGTSFNQPQHF. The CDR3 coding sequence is TGTGCCAGTAGTATTGGGACTTCCTTCAATCAGCCCCAGCATTTT. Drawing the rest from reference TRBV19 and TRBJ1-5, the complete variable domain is DGGITQSPKYLFRKEGQNVTLSCEQNLNHDAMYWYRQDPGQGLRLIYYSQIVNDFQKGDIAEGYSVSREKKESFPLTVTSAQKNPTAFYLCASSIGTSFNQPQHFGDGTRLSIL.

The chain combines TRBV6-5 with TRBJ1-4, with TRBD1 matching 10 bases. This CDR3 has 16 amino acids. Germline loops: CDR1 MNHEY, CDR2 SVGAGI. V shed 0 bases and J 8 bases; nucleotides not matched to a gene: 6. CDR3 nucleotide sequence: TGTGCCAGCAGTTACTCGTCCGGGACAGGGGTGGAAAAACTGTTTTTT. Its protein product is CASSYSSGTGVEKLFF.

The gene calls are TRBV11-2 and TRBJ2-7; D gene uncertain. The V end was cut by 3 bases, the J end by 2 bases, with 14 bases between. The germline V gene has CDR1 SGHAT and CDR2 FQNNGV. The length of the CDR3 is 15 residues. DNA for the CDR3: TGTGCCAGCAGCTTGAGCTTCCAACCTACCTACGAGCAGTACTTC. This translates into CASSLSFQPTYEQYF.